This T cell receptor (beta chain) was recorded in a study of T-cell reconstitution after alpha-beta-depleted transplantation in children. Notes on the study in general: Expanded graft clones, several hundred of them, were reportedly the source of alpha-beta T cells about two months after transplant. At day 60, the high TCRbeta diversity found in some patients originated from recipient T cells and thymic progenitors that had survived. T-cell counts and diversity were attributed mostly to newly produced T cells one year after transplant.

Trimming stripped 5 bases from V and 9 bases from J, with 12 bases between. The CDR3 runs 12 residues. CDR1 is SGHRS, CDR2 YFSETQ, per germline. Preparation of the TCRbeta library involved a method that used unique molecular identifiers. One entry per CDR3 protein results from TCRdb running MiXCR on the PCR reads. The top ten clones hold about 41% of a sample with 300,000 to 400,000 distinct CDR3 sequences, about 17% of them seen once. This clonotype was observed a few times. Its antigen is unknown. The sequence came from a male patient under 10 years old who had a stem cell transplant for acute lymphoblastic leukemia, so the T cells may come from the graft donor. Sequencing used PBMCs, mostly from graft donor cells, obtained 360 days after TCRalphabeta/CD19-depleted stem cell transplant. This chain connects TRBV5-1 to TRBJ2-1; D is unresolved. The CDR3 sequence: CASSLRFPEQFF. The DNA for the CDR3 is TGCGCCAGCAGTCTTCGGTTCCCTGAGCAGTTCTTC.